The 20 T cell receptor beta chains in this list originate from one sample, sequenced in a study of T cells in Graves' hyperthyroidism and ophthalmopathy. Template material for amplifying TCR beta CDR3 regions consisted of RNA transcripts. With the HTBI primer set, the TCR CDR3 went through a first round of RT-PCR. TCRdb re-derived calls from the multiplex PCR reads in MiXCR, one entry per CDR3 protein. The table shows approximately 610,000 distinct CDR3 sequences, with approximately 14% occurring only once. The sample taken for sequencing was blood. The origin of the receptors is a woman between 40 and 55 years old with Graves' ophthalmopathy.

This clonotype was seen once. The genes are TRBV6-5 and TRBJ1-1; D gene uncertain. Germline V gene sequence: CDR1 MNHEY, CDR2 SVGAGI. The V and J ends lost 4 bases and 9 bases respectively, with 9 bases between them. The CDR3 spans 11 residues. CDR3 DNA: TGTGCCAGCAGTTTTAATACCCAAGCTTTCTTT. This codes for CASSFNTQAFF.

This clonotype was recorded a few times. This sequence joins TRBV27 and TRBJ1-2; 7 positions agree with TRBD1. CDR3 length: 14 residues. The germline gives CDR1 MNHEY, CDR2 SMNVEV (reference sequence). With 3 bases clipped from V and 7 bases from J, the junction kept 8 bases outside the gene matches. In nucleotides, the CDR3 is TGTGCCAGCAGTTTGGACAGGAGGAGAGCTGGCTACACCTTC. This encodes CASSLDRRRAGYTF.

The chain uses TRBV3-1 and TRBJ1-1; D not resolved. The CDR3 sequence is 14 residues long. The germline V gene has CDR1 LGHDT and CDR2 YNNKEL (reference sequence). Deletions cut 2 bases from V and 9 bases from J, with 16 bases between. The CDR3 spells CASSQYSEADKAFF. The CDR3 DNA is TGTGCCAGCAGCCAATATTCTGAAGCGGATAAAGCTTTCTTT. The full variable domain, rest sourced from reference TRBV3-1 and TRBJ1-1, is DTAVSQTPKYLVTQMGNDKSIKCEQNLGHDTMYWYKQDSKKFLKIMFSYNNKELIINETVPNRFSPKSPDKAHLNLHINSLELGDSAVYFCASSQYSEADKAFFGQGTRLTVV.

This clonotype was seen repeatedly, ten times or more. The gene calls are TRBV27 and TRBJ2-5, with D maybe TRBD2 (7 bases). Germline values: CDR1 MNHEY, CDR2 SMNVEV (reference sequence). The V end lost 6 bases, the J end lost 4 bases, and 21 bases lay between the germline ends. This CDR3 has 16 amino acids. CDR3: CASSHRRGGSPETQYF. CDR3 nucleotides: TGTGCCAGCAGCCACAGGAGGGGGGGGAGCCCAGAGACCCAGTACTTC.

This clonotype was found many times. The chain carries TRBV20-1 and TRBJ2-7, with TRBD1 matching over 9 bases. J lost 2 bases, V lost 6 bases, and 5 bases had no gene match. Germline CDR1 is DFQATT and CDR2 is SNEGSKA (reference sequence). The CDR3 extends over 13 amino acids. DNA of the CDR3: TGCAGTGCAAGGGACAGGGAAACCTACGAGCAGTACTTC. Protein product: CSARDRETYEQYF.

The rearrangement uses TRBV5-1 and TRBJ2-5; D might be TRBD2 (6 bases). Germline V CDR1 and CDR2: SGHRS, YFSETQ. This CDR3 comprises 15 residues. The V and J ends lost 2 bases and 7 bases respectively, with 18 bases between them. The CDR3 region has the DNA TGCGCCAGCAGCTTTCCGGGAGCATCTGGTGGGACCCAGTACTTC. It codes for CASSFPGASGGTQYF.

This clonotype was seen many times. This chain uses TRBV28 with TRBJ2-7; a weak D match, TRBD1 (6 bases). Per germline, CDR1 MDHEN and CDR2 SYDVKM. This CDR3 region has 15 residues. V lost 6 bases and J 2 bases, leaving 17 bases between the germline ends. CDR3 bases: TGTGCCAGCAGGGACAGCCGAGATCCGACCTACGAGCAGTACTTC. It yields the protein CASRDSRDPTYEQYF.

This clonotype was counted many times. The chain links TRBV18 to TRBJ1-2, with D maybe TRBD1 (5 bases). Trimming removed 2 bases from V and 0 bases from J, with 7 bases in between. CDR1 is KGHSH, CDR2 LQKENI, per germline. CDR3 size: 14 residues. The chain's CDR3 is CASSPGGTNYGYTF. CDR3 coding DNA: TGTGCCAGCTCACCAGGGGGAACTAACTATGGCTACACCTTC.

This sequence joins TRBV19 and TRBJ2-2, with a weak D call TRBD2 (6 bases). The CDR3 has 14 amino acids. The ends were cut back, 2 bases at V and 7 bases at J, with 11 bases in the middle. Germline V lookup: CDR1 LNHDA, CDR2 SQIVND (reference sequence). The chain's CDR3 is CASSIFGSVGELFF. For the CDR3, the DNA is TGTGCCAGTAGTATATTCGGGAGTGTCGGGGAGCTGTTTTTT.

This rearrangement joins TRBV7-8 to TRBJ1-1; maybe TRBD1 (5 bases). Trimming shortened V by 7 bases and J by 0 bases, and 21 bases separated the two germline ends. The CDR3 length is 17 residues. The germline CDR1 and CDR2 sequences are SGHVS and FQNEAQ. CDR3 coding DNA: TGTGCCAGCACTATCAGCGGGGGGTATCTAATGAACACTGAAGCTTTCTTT. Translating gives CASTISGGYLMNTEAFF. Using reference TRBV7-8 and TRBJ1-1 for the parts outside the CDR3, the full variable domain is GAGVSQSPRYKVAKRGQDVALRCDPISGHVSLFWYQQALGQGPEFLTYFQNEAQLDKSGLPSDRFFAERPEGSVSTLKIQRTQQEDSAVYLCASTISGGYLMNTEAFFGQGTRLTVV.

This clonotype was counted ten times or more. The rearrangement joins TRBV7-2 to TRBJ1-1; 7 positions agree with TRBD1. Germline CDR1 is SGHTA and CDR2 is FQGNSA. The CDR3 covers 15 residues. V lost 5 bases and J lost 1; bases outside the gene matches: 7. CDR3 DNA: TGTGCCAGCAGCGGGGACAGCGGGGCGAACACTGAAGCTTTCTTT. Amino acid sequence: CASSGDSGANTEAFF.

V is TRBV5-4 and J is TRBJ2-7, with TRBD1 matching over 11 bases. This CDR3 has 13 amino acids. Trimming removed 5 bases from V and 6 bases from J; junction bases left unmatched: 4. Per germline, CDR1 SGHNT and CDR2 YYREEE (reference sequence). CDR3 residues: CASRTGTGGEQYF. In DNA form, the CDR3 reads TGTGCCAGCAGAACCGGGACAGGGGGCGAGCAGTACTTC.

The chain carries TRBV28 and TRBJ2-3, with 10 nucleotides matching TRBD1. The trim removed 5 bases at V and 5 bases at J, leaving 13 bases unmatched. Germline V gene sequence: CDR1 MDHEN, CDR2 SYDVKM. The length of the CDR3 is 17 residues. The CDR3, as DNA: TGTGCCAGCAGTACCCCCTCTCGACAGGGGGCATTAGATACGCAGTATTTT. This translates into CASSTPSRQGALDTQYF.

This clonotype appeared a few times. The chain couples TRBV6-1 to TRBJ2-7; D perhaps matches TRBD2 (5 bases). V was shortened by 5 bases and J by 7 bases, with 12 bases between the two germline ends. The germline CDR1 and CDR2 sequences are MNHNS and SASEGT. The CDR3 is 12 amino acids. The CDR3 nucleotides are TGTGCCAGCAGTCCCGGGATTCCGGAGCAGTACTTC. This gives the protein CASSPGIPEQYF.

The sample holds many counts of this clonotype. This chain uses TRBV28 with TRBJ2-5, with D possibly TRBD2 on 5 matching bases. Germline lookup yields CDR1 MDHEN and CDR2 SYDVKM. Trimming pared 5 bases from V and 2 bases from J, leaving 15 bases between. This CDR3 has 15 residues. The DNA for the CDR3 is TGTGCCAGCAGTCCGGGTGCGAGGGATCAAGAGACCCAGTACTTC. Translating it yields CASSPGARDQETQYF.

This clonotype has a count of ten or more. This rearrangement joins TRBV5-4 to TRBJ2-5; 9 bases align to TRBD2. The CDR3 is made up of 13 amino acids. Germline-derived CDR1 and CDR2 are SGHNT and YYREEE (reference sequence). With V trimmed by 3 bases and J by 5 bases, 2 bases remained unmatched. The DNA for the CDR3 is TGTGCCAGCAGCTCTAGCGGGATGGAGACCCAGTACTTC. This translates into CASSSSGMETQYF.

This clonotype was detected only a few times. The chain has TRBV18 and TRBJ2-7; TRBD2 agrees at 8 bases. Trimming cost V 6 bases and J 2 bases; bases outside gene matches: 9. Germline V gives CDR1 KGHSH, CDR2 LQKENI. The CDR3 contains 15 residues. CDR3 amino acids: CASSDQGLVPYEQYF. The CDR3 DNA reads TGTGCCAGCTCCGACCAGGGACTAGTCCCCTACGAGCAGTACTTC.

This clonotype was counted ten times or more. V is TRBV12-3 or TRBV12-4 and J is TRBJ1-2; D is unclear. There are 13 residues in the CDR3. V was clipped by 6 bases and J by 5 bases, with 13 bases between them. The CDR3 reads CASRSTVEYGYTF. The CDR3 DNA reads TGTGCCAGCAGAAGCACAGTGGAATATGGCTACACCTTC.

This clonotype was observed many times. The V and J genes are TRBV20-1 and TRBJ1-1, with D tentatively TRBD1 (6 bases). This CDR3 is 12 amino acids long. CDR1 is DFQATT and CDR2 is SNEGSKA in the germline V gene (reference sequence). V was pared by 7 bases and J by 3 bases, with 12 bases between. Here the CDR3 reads CSVLGAYTEAFF. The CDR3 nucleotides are TGCAGTGTCCTGGGGGCATACACTGAAGCTTTCTTT.

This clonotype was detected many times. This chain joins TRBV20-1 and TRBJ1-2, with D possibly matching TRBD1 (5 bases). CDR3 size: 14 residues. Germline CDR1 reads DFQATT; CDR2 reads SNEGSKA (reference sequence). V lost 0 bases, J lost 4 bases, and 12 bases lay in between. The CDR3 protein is CSARDGQGGYGYTF. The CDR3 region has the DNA TGCAGTGCTAGAGATGGGCAGGGAGGCTATGGCTACACCTTC.